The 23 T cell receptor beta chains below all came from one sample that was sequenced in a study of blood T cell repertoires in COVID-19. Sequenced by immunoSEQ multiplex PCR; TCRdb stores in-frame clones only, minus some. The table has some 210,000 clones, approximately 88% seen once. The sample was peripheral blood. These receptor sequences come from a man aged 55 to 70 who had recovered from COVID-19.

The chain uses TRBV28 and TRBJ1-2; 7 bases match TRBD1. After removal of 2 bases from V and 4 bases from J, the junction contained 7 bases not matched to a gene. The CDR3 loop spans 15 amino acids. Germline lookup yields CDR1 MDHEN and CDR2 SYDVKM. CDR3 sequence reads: CASSLIGGQLYGYTF. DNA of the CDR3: TGTGCCAGCAGTTTAATCGGGGGACAGCTCTATGGCTACACCTTC.

CDR3 sequence reads: CASSVGPGGSNQPQHF. The CDR3 DNA sequence: TGTGCCAGCAGCGTAGGGCCCGGGGGGAGCAATCAGCCCCAGCATTTT. The chain uses TRBV9 and TRBJ1-5, with TRBD1 as a possible D gene (5 bases). The CDR3 consists of 16 residues. The germline CDR1 and CDR2 sequences are SGDLS and YYNGEE. V was pared by 0 bases and J by 1 base, with 11 bases between.

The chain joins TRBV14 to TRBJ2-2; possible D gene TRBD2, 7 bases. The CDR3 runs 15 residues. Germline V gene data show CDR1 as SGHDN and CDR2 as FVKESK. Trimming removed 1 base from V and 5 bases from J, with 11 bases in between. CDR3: CASSQAGGWTGELFF. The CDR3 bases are TGTGCCAGCAGCCAAGCGGGGGGCTGGACCGGGGAGCTGTTTTTT.

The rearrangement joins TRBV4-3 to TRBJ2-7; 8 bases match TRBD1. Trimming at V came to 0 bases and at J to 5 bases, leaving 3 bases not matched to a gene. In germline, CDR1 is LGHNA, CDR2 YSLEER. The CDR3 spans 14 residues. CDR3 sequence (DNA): TGCGCCAGCAGCCAAGAGGGCAGGGGGCACGAGCAGTACTTC. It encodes CASSQEGRGHEQYF.

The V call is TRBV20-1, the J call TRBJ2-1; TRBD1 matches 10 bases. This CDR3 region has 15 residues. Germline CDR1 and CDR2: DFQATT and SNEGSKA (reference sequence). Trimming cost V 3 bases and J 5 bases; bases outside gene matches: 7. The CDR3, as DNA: TGCAGTGCTAGTGTCGGACAGGGGGTCCACAATGAGCAGTTCTTC. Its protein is CSASVGQGVHNEQFF.

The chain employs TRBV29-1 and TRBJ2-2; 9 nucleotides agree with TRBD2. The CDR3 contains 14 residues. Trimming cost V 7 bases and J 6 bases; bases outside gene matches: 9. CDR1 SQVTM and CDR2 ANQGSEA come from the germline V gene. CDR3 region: CSAGNSGSPGELFF. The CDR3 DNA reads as TGCAGCGCGGGGAATAGCGGGAGCCCCGGGGAGCTGTTTTTT.

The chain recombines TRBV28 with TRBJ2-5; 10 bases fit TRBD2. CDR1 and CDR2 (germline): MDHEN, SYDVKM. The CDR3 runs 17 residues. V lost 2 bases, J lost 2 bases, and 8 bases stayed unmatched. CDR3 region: CASSLGSLAGAQETQYF. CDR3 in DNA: TGTGCCAGCAGTTTAGGGTCCCTAGCGGGGGCTCAAGAGACCCAGTACTTC.

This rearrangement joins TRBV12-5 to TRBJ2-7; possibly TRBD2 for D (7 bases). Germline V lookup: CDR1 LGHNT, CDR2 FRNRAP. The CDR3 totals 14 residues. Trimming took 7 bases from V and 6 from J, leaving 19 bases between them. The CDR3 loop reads CASAAGLRGGEQYF. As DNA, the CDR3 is TGTGCTAGTGCCGCGGGGTTGAGGGGGGGCGAGCAGTACTTC.

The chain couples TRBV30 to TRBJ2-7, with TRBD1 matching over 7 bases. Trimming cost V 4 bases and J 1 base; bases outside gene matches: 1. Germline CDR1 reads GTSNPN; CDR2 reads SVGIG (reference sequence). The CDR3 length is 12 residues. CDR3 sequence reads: CAWTGQSYEQYF. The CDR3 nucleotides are TGTGCCTGGACGGGACAGTCCTACGAGCAGTACTTC.

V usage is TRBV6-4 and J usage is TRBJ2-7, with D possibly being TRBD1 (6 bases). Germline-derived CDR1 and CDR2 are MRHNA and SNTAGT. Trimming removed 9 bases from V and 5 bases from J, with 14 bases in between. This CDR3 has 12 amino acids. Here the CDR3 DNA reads TGTGCCAGTTCAGGGGATTTAAACGAGCAGTACTTC. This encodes CASSGDLNEQYF.

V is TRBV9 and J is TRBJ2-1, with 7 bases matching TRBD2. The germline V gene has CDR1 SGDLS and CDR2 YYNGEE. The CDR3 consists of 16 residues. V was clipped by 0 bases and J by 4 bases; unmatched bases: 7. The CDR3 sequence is CASSVGPREIYNEQFF. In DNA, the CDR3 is TGTGCCAGCAGCGTAGGCCCGCGGGAGATTTACAATGAGCAGTTCTTC. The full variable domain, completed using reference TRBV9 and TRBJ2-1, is DSGVTQTPKHLITATGQRVTLRCSPRSGDLSVYWYQQSLDQGLQFLIQYYNGEERAKGNILERFSAQQFPDLHSELNLSSLELGDSALYFCASSVGPREIYNEQFFGPGTRLTVL.

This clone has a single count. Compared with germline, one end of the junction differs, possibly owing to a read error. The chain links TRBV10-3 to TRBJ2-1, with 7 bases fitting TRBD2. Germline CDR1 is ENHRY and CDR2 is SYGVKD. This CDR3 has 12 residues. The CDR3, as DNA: TGTGCCATCAGTGAGACCGGGACTAAGCTTCTCTTC. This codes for CAISETGTKLLF.

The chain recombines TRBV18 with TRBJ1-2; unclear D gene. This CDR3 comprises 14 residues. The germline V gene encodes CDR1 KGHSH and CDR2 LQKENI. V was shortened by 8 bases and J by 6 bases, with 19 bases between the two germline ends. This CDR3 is CASQREVELDGYTF. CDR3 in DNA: TGTGCCAGCCAACGGGAAGTGGAACTAGATGGCTACACCTTC.

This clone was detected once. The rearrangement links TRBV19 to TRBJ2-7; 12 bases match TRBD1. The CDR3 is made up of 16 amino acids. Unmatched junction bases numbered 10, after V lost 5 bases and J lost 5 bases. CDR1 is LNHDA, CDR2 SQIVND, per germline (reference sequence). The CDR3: CASSFLPGQGAHEQYF. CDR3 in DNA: TGTGCCAGTAGTTTCCTACCGGGACAGGGGGCACACGAGCAGTACTTC.

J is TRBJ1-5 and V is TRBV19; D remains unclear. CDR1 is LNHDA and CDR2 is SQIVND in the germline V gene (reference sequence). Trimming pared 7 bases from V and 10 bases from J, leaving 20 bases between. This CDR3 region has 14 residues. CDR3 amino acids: CASTAKEEPRPQHF. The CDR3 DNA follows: TGTGCCAGTACCGCCAAGGAGGAGCCGCGACCCCAGCATTTT. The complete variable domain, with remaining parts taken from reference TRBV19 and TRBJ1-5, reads DGGITQSPKYLFRKEGQNVTLSCEQNLNHDAMYWYRQDPGQGLRLIYYSQIVNDFQKGDIAEGYSVSREKKESFPLTVTSAQKNPTAFYLCASTAKEEPRPQHFGDGTRLSIL.

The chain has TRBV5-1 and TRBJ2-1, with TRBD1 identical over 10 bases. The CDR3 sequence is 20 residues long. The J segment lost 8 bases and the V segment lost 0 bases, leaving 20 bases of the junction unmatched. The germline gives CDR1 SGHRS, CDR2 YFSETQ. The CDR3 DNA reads TGCGCCAGCAGCTTGGCGTCACTTTTTACTCTGGACAGGGGGATCCATGAGCAGTTCTTC. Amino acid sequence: CASSLASLFTLDRGIHEQFF.

CDR3 loop: CASSLIHAAGDIQYF. The CDR3 region has the DNA TGTGCCAGCAGCTTAATTCACGCGGCCGGGGACATTCAGTACTTC. The rearrangement joins TRBV7-2 to TRBJ2-4, with D perhaps matching TRBD2 (5 bases). Germline V gene lookup returns CDR1 SGHTA and CDR2 FQGNSA. V was pared by 2 bases and J by 8 bases, with 16 bases between. The CDR3 loop spans 15 amino acids. Together with reference TRBV7-2 and TRBJ2-4, the CDR3 gives the full variable domain: GAGVSQSPSNKVTEKGKDVELRCDPISGHTALYWYRQSLGQGLEFLIYFQGNSAPDKSGLPSDRFSAERTGGSVSTLTIQRTQQEDSAVYLCASSLIHAAGDIQYFGAGTRLSVL.

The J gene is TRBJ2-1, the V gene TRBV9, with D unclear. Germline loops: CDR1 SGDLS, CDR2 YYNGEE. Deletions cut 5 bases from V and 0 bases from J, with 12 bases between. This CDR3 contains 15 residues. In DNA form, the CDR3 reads TGTGCCAGCAGTCGCAGTTCCAGCTCCTACAATGAGCAGTTCTTC. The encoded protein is CASSRSSSSYNEQFF.

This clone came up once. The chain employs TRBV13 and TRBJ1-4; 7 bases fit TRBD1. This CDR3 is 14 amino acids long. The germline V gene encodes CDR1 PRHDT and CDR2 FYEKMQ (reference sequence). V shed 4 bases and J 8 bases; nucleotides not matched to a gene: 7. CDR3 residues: CASSSGTEGEKLFF. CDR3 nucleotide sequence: TGTGCCAGCAGCTCCGGGACAGAAGGCGAAAAACTGTTTTTT.

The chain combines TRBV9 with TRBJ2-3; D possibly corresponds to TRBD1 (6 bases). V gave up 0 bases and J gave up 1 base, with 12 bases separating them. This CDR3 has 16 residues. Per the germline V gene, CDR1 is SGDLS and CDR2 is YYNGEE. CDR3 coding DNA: TGTGCCAGCAGCGTAGTAGGGGGAATGGGCACAGATACGCAGTATTTT. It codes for CASSVVGGMGTDTQYF.

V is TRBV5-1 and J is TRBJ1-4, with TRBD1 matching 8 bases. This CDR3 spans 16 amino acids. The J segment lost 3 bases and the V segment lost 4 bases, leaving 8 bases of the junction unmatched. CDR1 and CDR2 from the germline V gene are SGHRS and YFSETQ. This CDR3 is CASSEGQELSNEKLFF. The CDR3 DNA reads TGCGCCAGCAGCGAGGGACAGGAACTGTCTAATGAAAAACTGTTTTTT.

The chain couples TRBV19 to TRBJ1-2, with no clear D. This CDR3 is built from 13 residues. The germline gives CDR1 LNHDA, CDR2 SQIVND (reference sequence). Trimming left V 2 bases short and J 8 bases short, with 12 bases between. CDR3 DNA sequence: TGTGCCAGTAGTATACGGGTGTCGGAGGGCTACACCTTC. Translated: CASSIRVSEGYTF.

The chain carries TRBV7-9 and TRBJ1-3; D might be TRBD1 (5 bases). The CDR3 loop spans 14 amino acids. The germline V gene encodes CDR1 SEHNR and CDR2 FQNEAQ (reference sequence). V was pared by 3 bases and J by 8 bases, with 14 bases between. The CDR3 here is CASSFDAGWHTIYF. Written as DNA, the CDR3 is TGTGCCAGCAGCTTTGATGCAGGGTGGCACACCATATATTTT.